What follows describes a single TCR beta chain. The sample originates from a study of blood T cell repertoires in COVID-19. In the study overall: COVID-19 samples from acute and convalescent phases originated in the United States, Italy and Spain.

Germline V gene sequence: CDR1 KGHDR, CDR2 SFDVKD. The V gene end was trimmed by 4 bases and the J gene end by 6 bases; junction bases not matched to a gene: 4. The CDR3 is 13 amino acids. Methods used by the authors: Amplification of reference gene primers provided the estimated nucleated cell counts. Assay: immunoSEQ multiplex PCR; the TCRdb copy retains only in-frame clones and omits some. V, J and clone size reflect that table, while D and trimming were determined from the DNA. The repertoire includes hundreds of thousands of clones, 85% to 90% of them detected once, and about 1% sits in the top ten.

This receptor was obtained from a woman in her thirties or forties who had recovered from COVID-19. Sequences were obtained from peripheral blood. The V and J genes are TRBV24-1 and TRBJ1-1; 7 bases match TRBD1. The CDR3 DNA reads TGTGCCACCAGTGAGCCGGGACAGTCTGAAGCTTTCTTT. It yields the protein CATSEPGQSEAFF.